The 31 T cell receptor beta chains presented below share a single source sample, sequenced in a study of cytomegalovirus exposure and HLA in healthy donors. It was with 60 Vbeta and 13 Jbeta primers that the PCR ran. Sequencing was performed with immunoSEQ multiplex PCR; in TCRdb, only in-frame clones are kept and a portion is missing. The sample has around 130,000 clones, roughly 70% seen once; the top ten hold less than 3%. Sequenced sample: PBMCs. Receptors originate from a middle-aged woman in good health and CMV-seropositive.

The gene calls are TRBV7-9 and TRBJ1-4; D gene uncertain. Trimming took off 5 bases at V and 0 bases at J, with 16 bases between the two ends. CDR3 size: 17 residues. Germline CDR1 and CDR2: SEHNR and FQNEAQ (reference sequence). CDR3 region: CASSPRITGTTNEKLFF. DNA of the CDR3: TGTGCCAGCAGCCCCCGGATCACGGGAACAACTAATGAAAAACTGTTTTTT. The variable domain in full, with the rest retrieved from reference TRBV7-9 and TRBJ1-4, is DTGVSQNPRHKITKRGQNVTFRCDPISEHNRLYWYRQTLGQGPEFLTYFQNEAQLEKSRLLSDRFSAERPKGSFSTLEIQRTEQGDSAMYLCASSPRITGTTNEKLFFGSGTQLSVL.

This CDR3 is CASSVQDRVYGNTIYF. The CDR3 coding sequence is TGTGCCAGCAGCGTCCAGGACAGGGTTTACGGAAACACCATATATTTT. The chain combines TRBV5-4 with TRBJ1-3; 8 nucleotides match TRBD1. Germline V gene data show CDR1 as SGHNT and CDR2 as YYREEE (reference sequence). J gave up 4 bases and V 4 bases, and 10 bases lay outside the gene matches. The CDR3 extends over 16 amino acids. Full variable domain (missing parts from reference TRBV5-4 and TRBJ1-3): ETGVTQSPTHLIKTRGQQVTLRCSSQSGHNTVSWYQQALGQGPQFIFQYYREEENGRGNFPPRFSGLQFPNYSSELNVNALELDDSALYLCASSVQDRVYGNTIYFGEGSWLTVV.

The chain recombines TRBV5-4 with TRBJ2-1; unclear D gene. The CDR3 runs to 14 residues. Trimming left V 4 bases short and J 5 bases short, with 13 bases between. Germline V lookup: CDR1 SGHNT, CDR2 YYREEE (reference sequence). The CDR3 loop reads CASSTEAQNNEQFF. The DNA of the CDR3 is TGTGCCAGCAGCACCGAAGCGCAGAACAATGAGCAGTTCTTC.

This sequence joins TRBV6-5 and TRBJ2-5; a weak D match, TRBD1 (6 bases). This CDR3 has 15 amino acids. Germline CDR1 and CDR2: MNHEY and SVGAGI. The V end lost 6 bases, the J end lost 4 bases, and 18 bases lay between the germline ends. The CDR3 protein is CASRRSPGAGETQYF. In nucleotides, the CDR3 is TGTGCCAGCAGGCGCTCCCCAGGGGCCGGAGAGACCCAGTACTTC.

The chain links TRBV5-4 to TRBJ2-2; TRBD2 might be the D (5 bases). Trimming removed 4 bases at V and 6 bases at J, with 16 bases between. There are 15 residues in the CDR3. From germline, CDR1 is SGHNT and CDR2 YYREEE (reference sequence). Here the CDR3 reads CASSLPTSRAGELFF. The CDR3 bases are TGTGCCAGCAGCCTACCAACTAGTCGGGCCGGGGAGCTGTTTTTT.

This clone was observed a few times. This chain uses TRBV7-3 with TRBJ1-1, with 7 nucleotides matching TRBD1. CDR3 length: 14 residues. V lost 4 bases and J lost 1; bases outside the gene matches: 3. Per the germline V gene, CDR1 is SGHTA and CDR2 is FQGTGA. CDR3: CASSSGTANTEAFF. The CDR3 DNA sequence: TGTGCCAGCAGCTCGGGGACAGCGAACACTGAAGCTTTCTTT.

This clone was seen only a few times. The CDR3 spells CASSPQGTGELFF. Here the CDR3 DNA reads TGTGCCAGCAGCCCACAGGGGACCGGGGAGCTGTTTTTT. V is TRBV2 and J is TRBJ2-2, with TRBD1 identical over 7 bases. The germline CDR1 and CDR2 sequences are SNHLY and FYNNEI. The CDR3 is 13 amino acids. With 6 bases clipped from V and 5 bases from J, the junction kept 3 bases outside the gene matches.

The V gene is TRBV4-3, the J gene TRBJ2-1, with TRBD2 matching over 9 bases. The germline gives CDR1 LGHNA, CDR2 YSLEER. J lost 8 bases, V lost 0 bases, and 5 bases had no gene match. This CDR3 spans 15 amino acids. DNA of the CDR3: TGCGCCAGCAGCCAAGATCGGGCTAGCGGGGATGAGCAGTTCTTC. Translating it yields CASSQDRASGDEQFF.

The rearrangement links TRBV10-3 to TRBJ1-2; tentative D call: TRBD1 (5 bases). Deletions cut 2 bases from V and 4 bases from J, with 8 bases between. CDR3 length: 13 amino acids. Germline V gene sequence: CDR1 ENHRY, CDR2 SYGVKD. CDR3 amino acids: CAISEAGPYGYTF. For the CDR3, the DNA is TGTGCCATCAGTGAGGCAGGGCCCTATGGCTACACCTTC.

This clone was detected a few times. The V gene is TRBV4-1, the J gene TRBJ2-2; 11 bases match TRBD2. Per the germline V gene, CDR1 is MGHRA and CDR2 is YSYEKL. V was pared by 0 bases and J by 4 bases, with 10 bases of the junction left unmatched. The CDR3 is 19 amino acids. CDR3 nucleotide sequence: TGCGCCAGCAGCCAAGATTCTGTGGGACTAGCGGTGGTCACCGGGGAGCTGTTTTTT. As protein: CASSQDSVGLAVVTGELFF.

This sequence joins TRBV28 and TRBJ1-1; weak D call: TRBD1 (6 bases). This CDR3 is built from 17 residues. Trimming stripped 4 bases from V and 10 bases from J, with 28 bases between. From germline, CDR1 is MDHEN and CDR2 SYDVKM. CDR3 residues: CASSSRGDTTHPRRAFF. The CDR3 DNA reads TGTGCCAGCAGTTCTCGAGGGGACACCACCCACCCCCGGAGAGCTTTCTTT.

This chain links TRBV7-2 with TRBJ2-7; 7 bases line up with TRBD2. The CDR3 totals 12 residues. J gave up 3 bases and V 5 bases, and 1 base lay outside the gene matches. From germline, CDR1 is SGHTA and CDR2 FQGNSA. CDR3 nucleotides: TGTGCCAGCAGCACTAGCGTCTACGAGCAGTACTTC. It encodes CASSTSVYEQYF. Complete variable domain (other parts from reference TRBV7-2 and TRBJ2-7): GAGVSQSPSNKVTEKGKDVELRCDPISGHTALYWYRQSLGQGLEFLIYFQGNSAPDKSGLPSDRFSAERTGGSVSTLTIQRTQQEDSAVYLCASSTSVYEQYFGPGTRLTVT.

The rearrangement uses TRBV6-5 and TRBJ2-2; 7 nucleotides align to TRBD1. Trimming removed 2 bases from V and 6 bases from J; junction bases left unmatched: 3. The CDR3 is made up of 14 amino acids. Germline V gives CDR1 MNHEY, CDR2 SVGAGI. The CDR3 DNA sequence: TGTGCCAGCAGTTACGGACAGGCCTCCGGGGAGCTGTTTTTT. This codes for CASSYGQASGELFF.

This clone was seen just once. The chain carries TRBV27 and TRBJ2-2; D is unclear. V lost 6 bases and J 8 bases, leaving 10 bases between the germline ends. Per germline, CDR1 MNHEY and CDR2 SMNVEV (reference sequence). This CDR3 is built from 12 residues. CDR3 sequence: CASSSFRGELFF. CDR3 DNA: TGTGCCAGCAGCTCATTTCGGGGGGAGCTGTTTTTT.

A single count supports this clone. In nucleotides, the CDR3 is TGCGCCAGCAGCCAAGGTACAGGGAGCTATGGCTACACCTTC. This codes for CASSQGTGSYGYTF. This chain connects TRBV4-3 to TRBJ1-2; maybe TRBD1 (6 bases). The length of the CDR3 is 14 residues. Germline V CDR1 and CDR2: LGHNA, YSLEER. Trimming removed 1 base at V and 4 bases at J, with 10 bases between.

This clone is a singleton in its sample. The chain recombines TRBV6-5 with TRBJ1-2; 8 bases agree with TRBD1. Germline V gives CDR1 MNHEY, CDR2 SVGAGI. J gave up 8 bases and V 8 bases, and 10 bases lay outside the gene matches. CDR3 size: 13 residues. CDR3 loop: CASGFQGAGGYTF. The CDR3 nucleotides are TGTGCCAGCGGGTTCCAGGGGGCTGGGGGCTACACCTTC.

The chain carries TRBV5-4 and TRBJ1-3, with D perhaps matching TRBD1 (5 bases). The CDR3 runs 17 residues. CDR1 and CDR2 from the germline V gene are SGHNT and YYREEE (reference sequence). Between the trimmed V and J ends, which lost 4 bases and 2 bases, there was a span of 19 bases. The chain's CDR3 is CASSSRDRPKAGNTIYF. Written as DNA, the CDR3 is TGTGCCAGCAGCAGCCGAGACAGACCGAAGGCTGGAAACACCATATATTTT. Full variable domain (outside the CDR3, taken from reference TRBV5-4 and TRBJ1-3): ETGVTQSPTHLIKTRGQQVTLRCSSQSGHNTVSWYQQALGQGPQFIFQYYREEENGRGNFPPRFSGLQFPNYSSELNVNALELDDSALYLCASSSRDRPKAGNTIYFGEGSWLTVV.

This sequence joins TRBV7-2 and TRBJ1-1; D ambiguous. Trimming shortened V by 2 bases and J by 0 bases, and 13 bases separated the two germline ends. CDR1 SGHTA and CDR2 FQGNSA come from the germline V gene. The CDR3 sequence is 16 residues long. The CDR3 DNA is TGTGCCAGCAGCTTACCTCGTGCAGTTCTGAACACTGAAGCTTTCTTT. Protein product: CASSLPRAVLNTEAFF.

This chain uses TRBV7-2 with TRBJ2-5, with a tentative D call TRBD2 (6 bases). The CDR3 has 14 residues. The V end was cut by 1 base, the J end by 4 bases, with 10 bases between. Germline CDR1 and CDR2: SGHTA and FQGNSA. DNA for the CDR3: TGTGCCAGCAGCTTAGGGGTTAGCGGAGAGACCCAGTACTTC. Its protein product is CASSLGVSGETQYF.

The chain carries TRBV5-8 and TRBJ2-3, with 7 bases that match TRBD1. The CDR3 runs 16 residues. Per the germline V gene, CDR1 is SGHTS and CDR2 is YDEGEE. With V trimmed by 0 bases and J by 3 bases, 7 bases remained unmatched. The CDR3 reads CASSLGQGSETDTQYF. The CDR3 DNA reads as TGTGCCAGCAGCTTGGGACAGGGATCGGAGACAGATACGCAGTATTTT.

This chain uses TRBV6-1 with TRBJ1-1; 7 bases line up with TRBD1. With V trimmed by 6 bases and J by 1 base, 5 bases remained unmatched. This CDR3 is 14 amino acids long. Germline V lookup: CDR1 MNHNS, CDR2 SASEGT. The CDR3: CASRLTGQNTEAFF. For the CDR3, the DNA is TGTGCCAGCAGGTTGACAGGGCAGAACACTGAAGCTTTCTTT.

This clone has a handful of counts. This chain connects TRBV7-9 to TRBJ2-7; D is perhaps TRBD2 (5 bases). From germline, CDR1 is SEHNR and CDR2 FQNEAQ (reference sequence). The CDR3 totals 14 residues. The V end lost 5 bases, the J end lost 6 bases, and 17 bases lay between the germline ends. The CDR3 bases are TGTGCCAGCAGCGACAATAGCGCAGGCTCCGAGCAGTACTTC. Translation: CASSDNSAGSEQYF.

This chain joins TRBV6-5 and TRBJ1-1; unclear D gene. Germline V gene sequence: CDR1 MNHEY, CDR2 SVGAGI. The CDR3 is 14 amino acids. Trimming took off 4 bases at V and 1 base at J, with 10 bases between the two ends. Here the CDR3 DNA reads TGTGCCAGCAGTTCAAGACGGGAGAACACTGAAGCTTTCTTT. Protein sequence: CASSSRRENTEAFF.

J is TRBJ2-7 and V is TRBV7-2; 10 positions agree with TRBD2. V lost 2 bases and J lost 5; bases outside the gene matches: 6. Germline CDR1 SGHTA, CDR2 FQGNSA. This CDR3 spans 15 amino acids. This CDR3 is CASSLRVAGGNEQYF. The DNA of the CDR3 is TGTGCCAGCAGCTTAAGAGTAGCGGGGGGTAACGAGCAGTACTTC.

The genes are TRBV29-1 and TRBJ1-2; D is uncertain. Germline V CDR1 and CDR2: SQVTM, ANQGSEA. The CDR3 has 11 amino acids. V dropped 4 bases and J dropped 3 bases, with 6 bases sitting between them. The CDR3 DNA reads as TGCAGCGTTGTGGCCGACTATGGCTACACCTTC. This gives the protein CSVVADYGYTF.

The rearrangement joins TRBV4-2 to TRBJ2-1; TRBD2 matches at 7 bases. The germline gives CDR1 LGHNA, CDR2 YNFKEQ. The CDR3 consists of 19 residues. V lost 0 bases to trimming and J lost 0 bases; unmatched junction nucleotides: 11. CDR3 loop: CASSQDKGGVWSSYNEQFF. For the CDR3, the DNA is TGTGCCAGCAGCCAAGATAAGGGAGGGGTCTGGAGCTCCTACAATGAGCAGTTCTTC.

This clone appeared once. V is TRBV5-4 and J is TRBJ2-2, with TRBD1 matching over 10 bases. J was trimmed by 5 bases and V by 4 bases; bases with no gene match: 8. Germline V gives CDR1 SGHNT, CDR2 YYREEE (reference sequence). This CDR3 is 16 amino acids long. As DNA, the CDR3 is TGTGCCAGCAGCCTTAGGACAGGGGGTTTTACCGGGGAGCTGTTTTTT. Translating gives CASSLRTGGFTGELFF.

This chain connects TRBV7-9 to TRBJ1-2; 7 nucleotides align to TRBD1. Trimming cost V 5 bases and J 3 bases; bases outside gene matches: 9. This CDR3 spans 15 amino acids. The V gene's germline CDR1 is SEHNR and CDR2 FQNEAQ (reference sequence). CDR3 DNA sequence: TGTGCCAGCAGCGCGCTATCGGGACAGCACTATGGCTACACCTTC. As protein: CASSALSGQHYGYTF.

The chain uses TRBV9 and TRBJ2-2; 8 nucleotides line up with TRBD1. After removal of 4 bases from V and 5 bases from J, the junction contained 7 bases not matched to a gene. There are 15 residues in the CDR3. The germline CDR1 and CDR2 sequences are SGDLS and YYNGEE. The CDR3 nucleotides are TGTGCCAGCAGCCCAAGGACAGGGACTACCGGGGAGCTGTTTTTT. This encodes CASSPRTGTTGELFF.

The chain recombines TRBV7-6 with TRBJ1-1; no firm D call. Germline values: CDR1 SGHVS, CDR2 FNYEAQ. Trimming removed 5 bases from V and 12 bases from J, with 16 bases in between. The CDR3 sequence is 12 residues long. For the CDR3, the DNA is TGTGCCAGCAGCAAGGACTTTGGGCGGACTTTCTTT. Residues: CASSKDFGRTFF.

In its sample, this clone was seen a few times. V and J are TRBV5-1 and TRBJ1-1; 9 bases line up with TRBD1. The V segment lost 7 bases and the J segment 1 base; nucleotides outside the gene matches: 8. This CDR3 spans 15 amino acids. CDR1 is SGHRS, CDR2 YFSETQ, per germline. The CDR3 nucleotides read TGCGCCAGCCAAACAGGGGGCGCTGGGAACACTGAAGCTTTCTTT. The encoded protein is CASQTGGAGNTEAFF.